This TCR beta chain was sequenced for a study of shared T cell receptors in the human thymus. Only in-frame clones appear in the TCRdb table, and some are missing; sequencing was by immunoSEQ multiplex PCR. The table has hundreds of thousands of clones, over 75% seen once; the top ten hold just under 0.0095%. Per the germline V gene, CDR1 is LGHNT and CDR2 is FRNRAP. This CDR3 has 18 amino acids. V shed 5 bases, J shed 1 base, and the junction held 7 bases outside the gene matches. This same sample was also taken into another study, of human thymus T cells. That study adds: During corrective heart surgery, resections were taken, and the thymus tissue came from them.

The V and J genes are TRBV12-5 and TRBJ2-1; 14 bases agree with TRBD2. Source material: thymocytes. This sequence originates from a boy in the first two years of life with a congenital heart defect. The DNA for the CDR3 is TGTGCTAGTGGTCCCGGACTAGCGGGAGGTTCTTCCTACAATGAGCAGTTCTTC. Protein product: CASGPGLAGGSSYNEQFF.